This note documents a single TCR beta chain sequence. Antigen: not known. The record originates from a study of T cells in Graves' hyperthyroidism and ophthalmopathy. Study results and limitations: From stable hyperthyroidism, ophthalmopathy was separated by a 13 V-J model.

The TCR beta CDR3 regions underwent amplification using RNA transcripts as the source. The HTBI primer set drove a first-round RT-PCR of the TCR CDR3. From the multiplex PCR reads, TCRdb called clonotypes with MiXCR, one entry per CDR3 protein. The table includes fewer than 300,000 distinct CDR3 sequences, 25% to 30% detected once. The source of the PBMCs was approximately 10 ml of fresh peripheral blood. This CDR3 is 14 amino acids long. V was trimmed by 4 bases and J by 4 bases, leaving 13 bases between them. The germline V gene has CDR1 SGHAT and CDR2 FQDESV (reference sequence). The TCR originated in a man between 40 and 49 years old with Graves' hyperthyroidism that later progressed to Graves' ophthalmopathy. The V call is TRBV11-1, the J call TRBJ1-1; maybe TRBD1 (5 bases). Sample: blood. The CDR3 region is CASSSQGYGTEAFF. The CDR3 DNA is TGTGCCAGCAGCTCGCAGGGATATGGCACTGAAGCTTTCTTT.